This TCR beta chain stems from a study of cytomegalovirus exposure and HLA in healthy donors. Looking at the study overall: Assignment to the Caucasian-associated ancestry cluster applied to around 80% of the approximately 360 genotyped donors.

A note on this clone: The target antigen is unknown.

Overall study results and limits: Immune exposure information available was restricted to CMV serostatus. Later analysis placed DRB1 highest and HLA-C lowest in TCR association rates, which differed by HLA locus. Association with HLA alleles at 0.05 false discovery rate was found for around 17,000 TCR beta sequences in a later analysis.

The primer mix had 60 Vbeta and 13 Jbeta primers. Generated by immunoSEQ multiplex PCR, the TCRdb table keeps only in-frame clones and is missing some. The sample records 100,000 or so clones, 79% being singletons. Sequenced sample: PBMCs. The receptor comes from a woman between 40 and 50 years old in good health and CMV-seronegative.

This chain's CDR3 is CAWASGLAGAPNQETQYF. The CDR3 DNA sequence: TGTGCCTGGGCCTCGGGACTAGCGGGAGCCCCCAACCAAGAGACCCAGTACTTC. V gene TRBV30 combines with J gene TRBJ2-5; 14 positions agree with TRBD2. After removal of 5 bases from V and 0 bases from J, the junction contained 11 bases not matched to a gene. This CDR3 has 18 residues. Per germline, CDR1 GTSNPN and CDR2 SVGIG (reference sequence).